These 17 T cell receptor beta chains originate from one sample sequenced in a study of cytomegalovirus exposure and HLA in healthy donors. Primers: 60 Vbeta forward and 13 Jbeta reverse. Here immunoSEQ multiplex PCR was the method, and the copy in TCRdb shows in-frame clones only, minus some. The table lists under 250,000 clones, around 86% of them singletons. The specimen was PBMCs. These receptors were obtained from a woman between 40 and 50 years old in good health and CMV-seronegative.

This clone was seen a few times. V and J are TRBV4-1 and TRBJ1-1; no definite D call. Between the trimmed V and J ends, which lost 4 bases and 0 bases, there was a span of 18 bases. The CDR3 is made up of 17 amino acids. Germline V gene sequence: CDR1 MGHRA, CDR2 YSYEKL. The CDR3 spells CASSRLGGLPMNTEAFF. In DNA, the CDR3 is TGCGCCAGCAGCCGCCTAGGTGGCCTACCCATGAACACTGAAGCTTTCTTT.

This chain joins TRBV30 and TRBJ1-2; 10 bases fit TRBD1. The CDR3 is made up of 14 amino acids. The germline CDR1 and CDR2 sequences are GTSNPN and SVGIG (reference sequence). Trimming at V came to 4 bases and at J to 8 bases, leaving 10 bases not matched to a gene. The CDR3 here is CAWTWTGGIEGYTF. For the CDR3, the DNA is TGTGCCTGGACTTGGACAGGGGGTATCGAAGGCTACACCTTC.

The chain recombines TRBV20-1 with TRBJ1-2; D remains ambiguous. This CDR3 is built from 11 residues. Trimming left V 6 bases short and J 3 bases short, with 8 bases between. Looked up from germline, CDR1 is DFQATT and CDR2 is SNEGSKA (reference sequence). CDR3 sequence reads: CSAGSHYGYTF. CDR3 bases: TGCAGTGCGGGCAGCCACTATGGCTACACCTTC.

This chain links TRBV2 with TRBJ2-5, with D maybe TRBD2 (6 bases). Germline-derived CDR1 and CDR2 are SNHLY and FYNNEI. The CDR3 totals 13 residues. The V end lost 6 bases, the J end lost 5 bases, and 13 bases lay between the germline ends. The chain's CDR3 is CASRYYSGETQYF. CDR3 DNA sequence: TGTGCCAGCAGATATTACAGCGGGGAGACCCAGTACTTC.

The J gene is TRBJ1-5, the V gene TRBV27; possible D gene TRBD1, 6 bases. CDR1 is MNHEY and CDR2 is SMNVEV in the germline V gene (reference sequence). This CDR3 region has 14 residues. The V gene lost 4 bases and the J gene lost 7 bases, with 14 bases spanning the gap. The CDR3 here is CASSSQGPGQPQHF. CDR3 in DNA: TGTGCCAGCAGTTCACAGGGTCCAGGGCAGCCCCAGCATTTT.

In regard to this clone: The sample carries other DNA sequences with the same CDR3. The rearrangement uses TRBV5-1 and TRBJ2-2; 7 nucleotides match TRBD1. V was clipped by 4 bases and J by 0 bases; unmatched bases: 3. CDR3 length: 15 residues. Germline CDR1 reads SGHRS; CDR2 reads YFSETQ. The CDR3 nucleotides read TGCGCCAGCAGCCTCGGGACAGCGAACACCGGGGAGCTGTTTTTT. Translation gives CASSLGTANTGELFF.

V gene TRBV7-9 combines with J gene TRBJ1-2; D is undetermined. Germline lookup yields CDR1 SEHNR and CDR2 FQNEAQ (reference sequence). Trimming pared 4 bases from V and 7 bases from J, leaving 10 bases between. The CDR3 spans 12 residues. DNA for the CDR3: TGTGCCAGCAGCTCCGGACTACCTGGCTACACCTTC. This sequence encodes CASSSGLPGYTF.

This sequence joins TRBV7-9 and TRBJ1-1, with D possibly TRBD1 on 6 matching bases. Trimming took off 5 bases at V and 5 bases at J, with 18 bases between the two ends. CDR3 size: 15 residues. From germline, CDR1 is SEHNR and CDR2 FQNEAQ (reference sequence). The CDR3 DNA is TGTGCCAGCAGCGAGGGACACCGCCAAGGGACTGAAGCTTTCTTT. This translates into CASSEGHRQGTEAFF.

The chain recombines TRBV9 with TRBJ1-2, with 7 bases that match TRBD1. This CDR3 region has 15 residues. Germline CDR1 reads SGDLS; CDR2 reads YYNGEE. The junction had 5 bases not matched to a gene; V was cut back by 3 bases and J by 0 bases. This CDR3 reads CASSGWTGSNYGYTF. CDR3 DNA sequence: TGTGCCAGCAGCGGGTGGACAGGATCTAACTATGGCTACACCTTC.

J is TRBJ1-1 and V is TRBV2; TRBD1 matches at 7 bases. Germline V gives CDR1 SNHLY, CDR2 FYNNEI. Unmatched junction bases numbered 8, after V lost 6 bases and J lost 4 bases. The CDR3 sequence is 14 residues long. The CDR3, as DNA: TGTGCCAGCAGGGGACGGCCAGGGGGCACTGAAGCTTTCTTT. Its protein is CASRGRPGGTEAFF.

The gene calls are TRBV10-3 and TRBJ2-7, with 8 bases identical to TRBD1. This CDR3 has 13 amino acids. CDR1 ENHRY and CDR2 SYGVKD come from the germline V gene. Germline trimming cut 7 bases from V and 5 bases from J; bases unmatched to any gene: 7. The chain's CDR3 is CAIKTTGVDEQYF. The CDR3 region has the DNA TGTGCCATCAAGACGACAGGGGTCGACGAGCAGTACTTC.

The rearrangement joins TRBV9 to TRBJ2-7; 7 positions agree with TRBD2. Germline-derived CDR1 and CDR2 are SGDLS and YYNGEE. Trimming at V came to 2 bases and at J to 5 bases, leaving 13 bases not matched to a gene. This CDR3 spans 16 amino acids. As DNA, the CDR3 is TGTGCCAGCAGCGTCTTCACGGGGACTGCGGGGGACGAGCAGTACTTC. Residues: CASSVFTGTAGDEQYF.

This chain uses TRBV4-1 with TRBJ2-1; TRBD2 matches at 12 bases. CDR3 length: 16 residues. CDR1 is MGHRA, CDR2 YSYEKL, per germline. V was clipped by 2 bases and J by 4 bases; unmatched bases: 3. CDR3 sequence reads: CASSQLGLAGYNEQFF. CDR3 DNA: TGCGCCAGCAGCCAACTCGGACTAGCGGGGTACAATGAGCAGTTCTTC.

V is TRBV18 and J is TRBJ2-1; 8 bases are a match to TRBD2. CDR1 is KGHSH, CDR2 LQKENI, per germline. This CDR3 contains 17 residues. V was pared by 3 bases and J by 6 bases, with 13 bases of the junction left unmatched. The CDR3 spells CASSPVGGAYIPNEQFF. CDR3 DNA: TGTGCCAGCTCACCCGTCGGGGGGGCGTATATCCCCAATGAGCAGTTCTTC.

This clone was observed a few times. The CDR3: CAWSVRGLSTDTQYF. The CDR3 bases are TGTGCCTGGAGTGTACGGGGTCTGAGCACAGATACGCAGTATTTT. The J gene is TRBJ2-3, the V gene TRBV30; possible D gene TRBD2, 5 bases. The CDR3 extends over 15 amino acids. V was shortened by 0 bases and J by 0 bases, with 10 bases between the two germline ends. Looked up from germline, CDR1 is GTSNPN and CDR2 is SVGIG (reference sequence).

Here the CDR3 reads CSVDTGQTNYEQYF. In DNA, the CDR3 is TGCAGCGTTGACACGGGACAGACGAACTACGAGCAGTACTTC. This rearrangement joins TRBV29-1 to TRBJ2-7, with 7 bases fitting TRBD1. Germline loops: CDR1 SQVTM, CDR2 ANQGSEA. The trim removed 3 bases at V and 3 bases at J, leaving 8 bases unmatched. The CDR3 has 14 amino acids.

J is TRBJ1-2 and V is TRBV29-1; D is uncertain. Trimming pared 3 bases from V and 6 bases from J, leaving 8 bases between. CDR3 size: 11 residues. Germline V CDR1 and CDR2: SQVTM, ANQGSEA. The CDR3 protein is CSVEAGNGYTF. In DNA, the CDR3 is TGCAGCGTTGAGGCCGGGAATGGCTACACCTTC.